Listed here are 26 T cell receptor beta chains from one sample, sequenced in a study of a mutant IDH1 vaccine in newly diagnosed glioma. The data were produced by immunoSEQ multiplex PCR, yet TCRdb's version contains in-frame clones alone and is incomplete. The data show under 150,000 clones, over 75% seen once. Which antigens these TCRs recognize remains unknown. The time point was: week 11, during vaccination. Topical imiquimod accompanied each vaccine dose, which consisted of 300 ug of mutant IDH1 20-mer peptide. The material was PBMCs, obtained from a glioma patient whose treatment included an IDH1 peptide vaccine. These receptors all stem from a middle-aged man with glioma.

The V call is TRBV5-6, the J call TRBJ2-2; 8 bases agree with TRBD1. The CDR3 length is 16 residues. Germline V gene data show CDR1 as SGHDT and CDR2 as YYEEEE. V shed 4 bases, J shed 0 bases, and the junction held 5 bases outside the gene matches. The CDR3 DNA follows: TGTGCCAGCAGCCTCGACAGGGGTCCGAACACCGGGGAGCTGTTTTTT. Translated: CASSLDRGPNTGELFF.

J is TRBJ1-2 and V is TRBV29-1, with TRBD1 matching 9 bases. The CDR3 spans 15 residues. Germline values: CDR1 SQVTM, CDR2 ANQGSEA. Unmatched junction bases numbered 7, after V lost 2 bases and J lost 3 bases. In DNA, the CDR3 is TGCAGCGTTGAATTTGGACAGGGGCGCCACTATGGCTACACCTTC. This gives the protein CSVEFGQGRHYGYTF.

This chain connects TRBV7-2 to TRBJ2-7; D is undetermined. V lost 4 bases and J lost 1, with 11 bases in between. Germline-derived CDR1 and CDR2 are SGHTA and FQGNSA. The CDR3 is 14 amino acids. CDR3 in DNA: TGTGCCAGCAGCTCCAACCCTATATCCTACGAGCAGTACTTC. Its translation: CASSSNPISYEQYF.

This rearrangement joins TRBV9 to TRBJ2-3; D uncertain. Germline V gene data show CDR1 as SGDLS and CDR2 as YYNGEE. V lost 2 bases, J lost 1 base, and 17 bases lay in between. CDR3 size: 17 residues. The CDR3 DNA reads TGTGCCAGCAGCGTTGTCGGTCGGTCCCAGGGCACAGATACGCAGTATTTT. It translates to CASSVVGRSQGTDTQYF.

About this clone: Other DNA sequences in the sample encode the same CDR3. V gene TRBV7-9 combines with J gene TRBJ1-5; D gene uncertain. Germline CDR1 is SEHNR and CDR2 is FQNEAQ (reference sequence). The CDR3 spans 16 residues. Trimming cost V 1 base and J 0 bases, with 10 bases left between them. CDR3 bases: TGTGCCAGCAGCTTAGTAGACACCTCTAGCAATCAGCCCCAGCATTTT. It codes for CASSLVDTSSNQPQHF.

This chain connects TRBV19 to TRBJ1-1, with 7 bases that match TRBD1. In germline, CDR1 is LNHDA, CDR2 SQIVND (reference sequence). The CDR3 is 14 residues long. The V and J ends lost 3 bases and 7 bases, in that order; junction bases with no gene match: 8. CDR3 in DNA: TGTGCCAGTAGTATCTCCGGGACAGCGGGTGAAGCTTTCTTT. Translated: CASSISGTAGEAFF. Full variable domain (remainder filled in from reference TRBV19 and TRBJ1-1): DGGITQSPKYLFRKEGQNVTLSCEQNLNHDAMYWYRQDPGQGLRLIYYSQIVNDFQKGDIAEGYSVSREKKESFPLTVTSAQKNPTAFYLCASSISGTAGEAFFGQGTRLTVV.

This clone has just one count. The chain joins TRBV4-1 to TRBJ1-5, with D possibly TRBD1 on 5 matching bases. Trimming took off 0 bases at V and 0 bases at J, with 18 bases between the two ends. The CDR3 contains 19 residues. The germline V gene encodes CDR1 MGHRA and CDR2 YSYEKL. The CDR3 sequence: CASSQDQMGRSHSNQPQHF. In DNA, the CDR3 is TGCGCCAGCAGCCAAGATCAGATGGGACGGAGCCATAGCAATCAGCCCCAGCATTTT.

This clone was recorded only once. The chain employs TRBV7-2 and TRBJ1-1; D possibly corresponds to TRBD1 (6 bases). CDR3 size: 14 residues. Per germline, CDR1 SGHTA and CDR2 FQGNSA. The ends were cut back, 5 bases at V and 0 bases at J, with 10 bases in the middle. The DNA for the CDR3 is TGTGCCAGCAGCCAGGGGACGGTGAACACTGAAGCTTTCTTT. Protein: CASSQGTVNTEAFF. Full variable domain (remainder filled in from reference TRBV7-2 and TRBJ1-1): GAGVSQSPSNKVTEKGKDVELRCDPISGHTALYWYRQSLGQGLEFLIYFQGNSAPDKSGLPSDRFSAERTGGSVSTLTIQRTQQEDSAVYLCASSQGTVNTEAFFGQGTRLTVV.

The chain employs TRBV7-9 and TRBJ2-5; TRBD1 agrees at 9 bases. The ends lost 2 bases at V and 0 bases at J; junction bases unmatched: 7. Germline assignment: CDR1 SEHNR and CDR2 FQNEAQ (reference sequence). The CDR3 is 17 residues long. The CDR3 here is CASSLKHDRGYQETQYF. CDR3 bases: TGTGCCAGCAGCTTAAAACACGACAGGGGGTACCAAGAGACCCAGTACTTC. The variable domain in full, completed from reference TRBV7-9 and TRBJ2-5, reads DTGVSQNPRHKITKRGQNVTFRCDPISEHNRLYWYRQTLGQGPEFLTYFQNEAQLEKSRLLSDRFSAERPKGSFSTLEIQRTEQGDSAMYLCASSLKHDRGYQETQYFGPGTRLLVL.

The chain has TRBV9 and TRBJ2-2, with 8 bases that match TRBD2. The germline V gene has CDR1 SGDLS and CDR2 YYNGEE. The CDR3 totals 16 residues. V dropped 2 bases and J dropped 1; count of bases not matched to a gene: 4. CDR3 amino acids: CASSVQAGGNTGELFF. Written as DNA, the CDR3 is TGTGCCAGCAGCGTCCAGGCGGGAGGGAACACCGGGGAGCTGTTTTTT.

The rearrangement joins TRBV10-3 to TRBJ1-6; D is unresolved. This CDR3 has 17 residues. Germline V lookup: CDR1 ENHRY, CDR2 SYGVKD. Trimming left V 0 bases short and J 0 bases short, with 9 bases between. CDR3 nucleotide sequence: TGTGCCATCAGTGAGTCGAGGGTCAGCTCCTATAATTCACCCCTCCACTTT. It codes for CAISESRVSSYNSPLHF.

This chain uses TRBV21-1 with TRBJ2-3; the table's D call, TRBD1, was not checked against the DNA. TRBV21-1 is described as a pseudogene. The CDR3 is 14 amino acids. DNA for the CDR3: TGTGCCAGCAGCCCCACAGTTCCCACAGATACGCAGTATTTT. This gives the protein CASSPTVPTDTQYF.

The chain recombines TRBV28 with TRBJ2-5, with D possibly matching TRBD2 (7 bases). Germline CDR1 is MDHEN and CDR2 is SYDVKM. V lost 6 bases and J lost 3, with 17 bases in between. The CDR3 loop spans 15 amino acids. This CDR3 is CASSPSGGGKETQYF. The CDR3 coding sequence is TGTGCCAGCAGCCCGTCGGGGGGCGGAAAAGAGACCCAGTACTTC.

In this sample, this clone turned up once. This chain connects TRBV11-3 to TRBJ2-1, with 9 bases lining up with TRBD2. Looked up from germline, CDR1 is SGHNT and CDR2 is YENEEA. J lost 0 bases, V lost 3 bases, and 3 bases had no gene match. This CDR3 comprises 16 residues. CDR3 residues: CASSFSGRGSYNEQFF. The CDR3 DNA follows: TGTGCCAGCAGCTTTAGCGGGAGAGGCTCCTACAATGAGCAGTTCTTC.

For the CDR3, the DNA is TGTGCCAGCAGCCGAGGACAGGGTCAGGGCTACACCTTC. Translation gives CASSRGQGQGYTF. The V call is TRBV4-2, the J call TRBJ1-2, with 8 bases identical to TRBD1. This CDR3 contains 13 residues. CDR1 is LGHNA and CDR2 is YNFKEQ in the germline V gene. Losses at the gene ends were 4 bases for V and 8 bases for J; bases not matched to a gene: 6.

The rearrangement links TRBV7-9 to TRBJ2-1; maybe TRBD1 (6 bases). V was shortened by 5 bases and J by 0 bases, with 14 bases between the two germline ends. Germline V gene data show CDR1 as SEHNR and CDR2 as FQNEAQ (reference sequence). The CDR3 has 16 amino acids. CDR3 in amino acids: CASSQRRTVSYNEQFF. The CDR3 region has the DNA TGTGCCAGCAGCCAAAGAAGGACAGTCTCCTACAATGAGCAGTTCTTC. Full variable domain (missing parts from reference TRBV7-9 and TRBJ2-1): DTGVSQNPRHKITKRGQNVTFRCDPISEHNRLYWYRQTLGQGPEFLTYFQNEAQLEKSRLLSDRFSAERPKGSFSTLEIQRTEQGDSAMYLCASSQRRTVSYNEQFFGPGTRLTVL.

This chain uses TRBV2 with TRBJ1-5, with 7 bases matching TRBD1. With 6 bases clipped from V and 4 bases from J, the junction kept 9 bases outside the gene matches. The CDR3 sequence is 15 residues long. CDR1 is SNHLY and CDR2 is FYNNEI in the germline V gene. The DNA of the CDR3 is TGTGCCAGCAGACCCCTCACAGGGGCGAATCAGCCCCAGCATTTT. It translates to CASRPLTGANQPQHF.

This sequence joins TRBV27 and TRBJ2-2; D uncertain. CDR1 is MNHEY, CDR2 SMNVEV, per germline (reference sequence). CDR3 length: 15 amino acids. The V end lost 2 bases, the J end lost 8 bases, and 15 bases lay between the germline ends. CDR3 sequence reads: CASSLPRVPGGELFF. The DNA for the CDR3 is TGTGCCAGCAGTTTACCCCGGGTCCCCGGGGGGGAGCTGTTTTTT.

The rearrangement joins TRBV2 to TRBJ2-1, with TRBD2 identical over 10 bases. From germline, CDR1 is SNHLY and CDR2 FYNNEI. The CDR3 has 17 residues. V lost 4 bases, J lost 6 bases, and 12 bases stayed unmatched. CDR3 amino acids: CASSGDSSGGAFNEQFF. The CDR3 DNA reads as TGTGCCAGCAGTGGGGATTCCAGCGGGGGGGCCTTCAATGAGCAGTTCTTC.

The chain is built from TRBV7-9 and TRBJ2-6; the match to TRBD2 covers 13 bases. V trimming: 1 base; J trimming: 4 bases; junction bases outside the gene matches: 4. The length of the CDR3 is 18 residues. Per germline, CDR1 SEHNR and CDR2 FQNEAQ (reference sequence). The CDR3 DNA sequence: TGTGCCAGCAGCTTAGGGACTAGCGGGAGAACCGGGGCCAACGTCCTGACTTTC. Its protein is CASSLGTSGRTGANVLTF.

The V call is TRBV4-2, the J call TRBJ2-3; 8 positions agree with TRBD2. CDR1 and CDR2 (germline): LGHNA, YNFKEQ. The CDR3 is made up of 17 amino acids. Losses at the gene ends were 0 bases for V and 1 base for J; bases not matched to a gene: 6. Here the CDR3 DNA reads TGTGCCAGCAGCCAAGATATCCAGCGGGGGCGCACAGATACGCAGTATTTT. Its protein is CASSQDIQRGRTDTQYF.

This chain links TRBV7-3 with TRBJ2-5, with D perhaps matching TRBD1 (6 bases). V lost 4 bases and J 5 bases, leaving 11 bases between the germline ends. The germline CDR1 and CDR2 sequences are SGHTA and FQGTGA. The CDR3 is made up of 13 amino acids. The CDR3 region has the DNA TGTGCCAGCAGCTACAGGGTCCGGGAGACCCAGTACTTC. Translation: CASSYRVRETQYF.

V usage is TRBV5-5 and J usage is TRBJ2-7; possibly TRBD2 for D (6 bases). The V end was cut by 6 bases, the J end by 1 base, with 20 bases between. The CDR3 runs 16 residues. Germline V lookup: CDR1 SGHKS, CDR2 YYEKEE (reference sequence). This chain's CDR3 is CASMEEGPFFSYEQYF. The CDR3 DNA follows: TGTGCCAGCATGGAGGAGGGCCCGTTCTTTTCCTACGAGCAGTACTTC.

J is TRBJ2-3 and V is TRBV7-7; 8 bases align to TRBD2. CDR3 length: 13 amino acids. CDR1 is SSHAT and CDR2 is FNYEAQ in the germline V gene (reference sequence). CDR3 region: CASAGGSTDTQYF. In DNA, the CDR3 is TGTGCTAGCGCGGGGGGAAGCACAGATACGCAGTATTTT. Based on the CDR3 plus reference TRBV7-7 and TRBJ2-3, the full variable domain is GAGVSQSPRYKVTKRGQDVTLRCDPISSHATLYWYQQALGQGPEFLTYFNYEAQPDKSGLPSDRFSAERPEGSISTLTIQRTEQRDSAMYRCASAGGSTDTQYFGPGTRLTVL.

The chain couples TRBV29-1 to TRBJ1-1, with TRBD1 as a possible D gene (6 bases). The CDR3 runs to 13 residues. CDR1 is SQVTM and CDR2 is ANQGSEA in the germline V gene. V was trimmed by 5 bases and J by 0 bases, leaving 10 bases between them. CDR3 loop: CSVRGRMNTEAFF. The CDR3 DNA reads TGCAGCGTTCGGGGGCGAATGAACACTGAAGCTTTCTTT. Filled out from reference TRBV29-1 and TRBJ1-1, the complete variable domain reads SAVISQKPSRDICQRGTSLTIQCQVDSQVTMMFWYRQQPGQSLTLIATANQGSEATYESGFVIDKFPISRPNLTFSTLTVSNMSPEDSSIYLCSVRGRMNTEAFFGQGTRLTVV.

J is TRBJ2-2 and V is TRBV13; tentatively, D is TRBD2 (6 bases). The V end lost 5 bases, the J end lost 6 bases, and 19 bases lay between the germline ends. Per germline, CDR1 PRHDT and CDR2 FYEKMQ (reference sequence). The CDR3 sequence is 16 residues long. DNA of the CDR3: TGTGCCAGCAGCCCTCGTCTAGCGTATCTTGCCGGGGAGCTGTTTTTT. Amino acids: CASSPRLAYLAGELFF.